This T cell receptor (beta chain) was captured by sequencing in a study of blood T cell repertoires in COVID-19. Study-wide context: Sources were T cells, B-cell-depleted T cells, or PBMCs; the material itself was cDNA or gDNA.

Per the germline V gene, CDR1 is MNHEY and CDR2 is SMNVEV (reference sequence). The V and J ends lost 4 bases and 0 bases, in that order; junction bases with no gene match: 5. This CDR3 has 15 amino acids. Per the study methods: Counts of nucleated cells, estimated from reference gene primer amplification, were obtained. The table came from immunoSEQ multiplex PCR; TCRdb's copy has only in-frame clones and leaves some out. D and trimming come from the DNA, and the V and J calls and clone size come from that table. The sample includes 490,000 or so clones, about 85% of them seen just once. Participants, 18 to 89 years old, spanned fewer than 25 US areas.

Specimen: PBMCs or T cells enriched from blood (not recorded which). J is TRBJ2-5 and V is TRBV27; 7 bases line up with TRBD1. The receptor comes from a woman aged 60-75 years who had recovered from COVID-19. The CDR3 bases are TGTGCCAGCAGTTCGGGACAGACGTACCAAGAGACCCAGTACTTC. Amino acid sequence: CASSSGQTYQETQYF.